The clone carrying this T cell receptor beta chain was counted at least ten times. The entry originates in a study of breast tumors, draining lymph nodes, adjacent tissues. V was shortened by 6 bases and J by 5 bases, with 29 bases between the two germline ends. This CDR3 region has 18 residues. The germline CDR1 and CDR2 sequences are SGHKS and YYEKEE (reference sequence). MiXCR was run by TCRdb on the multiplex PCR reads, yielding one entry per CDR3 protein. The repertoire holds 45,000 to 60,000 distinct CDR3 sequences, with roughly 24% as singletons. The chain recombines TRBV5-5 with TRBJ2-5; D is tentatively TRBD1 or TRBD2 (7 bases each). The source of this sequence is a female donor with breast cancer. Some clones in this sample may be carry-over from other donors' samples. Sequenced material: breast tumor tissue. CDR3 bases: TGTGCCAGCATCCAAGGGGGCTTGATGGCGGGAGTCATTGAGACCCAGTACTTC. Translating gives CASIQGGLMAGVIETQYF.